These 22 T cell receptor beta chains originate from one sample sequenced in a study of naive and memory T cell subsets. The beta constant-region primer was an equimolar mix of two oligonucleotides covering TRBC1 and TRBC2. Ligated cDNA was amplified by four rounds of PCR with nested alpha and beta constant-region primers and SP2. Using its own MiXCR run on the UMI-ligation and nested PCR reads, TCRdb lists one record per CDR3 protein. Among 90,000 to 120,000 distinct CDR3 sequences listed, 14% were seen once. For these TCRs, the target antigens are not known. Overall study results and limits: A few larger clonotypes appeared in naive repertoires, especially CD8, possibly memory cells re-expressing CD45RA.

The sample comprised naive CD8+ T cells from blood. These TCRs come from a human donor in good health.

This clonotype was found a few times. The chain recombines TRBV6-5 with TRBJ2-7; no clear D gene. The CDR3 length is 14 residues. V was shortened by 6 bases and J by 5 bases, with 17 bases between the two germline ends. Per germline, CDR1 MNHEY and CDR2 SVGAGI. The CDR3 protein is CASSPIMGLDEQYF. In DNA, the CDR3 is TGTGCCAGCAGCCCTATTATGGGCCTCGACGAGCAGTACTTC.

Points on this clonotype: Compared with germline, one end of the junction differs, possibly owing to a read error. V gene TRBV7-8 combines with J gene TRBJ1-5, with 12 nucleotides matching TRBD1. The CDR3 totals 20 residues. Germline assignment: CDR1 SGHVS and CDR2 FQNEAQ. CDR3 DNA sequence: TGCGCCAGCAGCCAACGGGCGGGGGGGACAGGGGGCAGTGTCAATCAGCCCCAGCATTTT. This gives the protein CASSQRAGGTGGSVNQPQHF.

A word on this clonotype: This could be a read error, since a much larger clone is one nucleotide away. The final CDR3 position lacks the conserved phenylalanine or tryptophan, pointing to a likely read error. As DNA, the CDR3 is TGTGCCAGCAGCTTCGGGGTGGACTACGAGCAGTACTAC. This encodes CASSFGVDYEQYY. The rearrangement uses TRBV11-2 and TRBJ2-7; a weak D match, TRBD2 (5 bases). V lost 3 bases to trimming and J lost 3 bases, with 9 bases between them. The germline V gene has CDR1 SGHAT and CDR2 FQNNGV. CDR3 size: 13 residues.

This clonotype was observed at least ten times. This chain joins TRBV4-3 and TRBJ1-3, with D uncertain. CDR1 LGHNA and CDR2 YSLEER come from the germline V gene. This CDR3 is built from 16 residues. Trimming removed 3 bases from V and 2 bases from J, with 14 bases in between. In DNA form, the CDR3 reads TGCGCCAGCAGCCAGGGTCAAGAACCCCCTGGAAACACCATATATTTT. The encoded protein is CASSQGQEPPGNTIYF.

The sample holds a few counts of this clonotype. The chain recombines TRBV4-3 with TRBJ1-3, with a weak D call TRBD1 (5 bases). The CDR3 is made up of 15 amino acids. V lost 0 bases and J 0 bases, leaving 6 bases between the germline ends. Germline values: CDR1 LGHNA, CDR2 YSLEER. The CDR3 DNA follows: TGCGCCAGCAGCCAAGACGACAGCTCTGGAAACACCATATATTTT. Protein sequence: CASSQDDSSGNTIYF.

This clonotype turned up a few times. Sequence at one end of the junction differs from germline and may be a read error. The V and J genes are TRBV7-9 and TRBJ2-7; possibly TRBD2 for D (6 bases). Germline values: CDR1 SEHNR, CDR2 FQNEAQ (reference sequence). The CDR3 spans 12 residues. The CDR3 DNA reads TGTGCCAGCAGCTTAGGAGCAAGGGCGGGGCACTTC. It specifies CASSLGARAGHF.

This clonotype was seen many times. The chain is built from TRBV12-3 or TRBV12-4 and TRBJ2-6, with D unclear. This CDR3 region has 15 residues. V was pared by 2 bases and J by 0 bases, with 5 bases between. Here the CDR3 reads CASSLSVSGANVLTF. Here the CDR3 DNA reads TGTGCCAGCAGTTTATCGGTCTCTGGGGCCAACGTCCTGACTTTC.

The sample holds one count of this clonotype. The genes are TRBV21-1 and TRBJ2-7; TRBD1 is the table's D call and was not checked against the DNA. TRBV21-1 is annotated as a pseudogene. The CDR3 has 12 residues. CDR3: CARNDRSGEQYF. CDR3 bases: TGTGCCAGAAACGACAGATCAGGCGAGCAGTACTTC.

The gene calls are TRBV7-9 and TRBJ1-1, with D maybe TRBD1 (6 bases). Trimming removed 5 bases at V and 2 bases at J, with 15 bases between. From germline, CDR1 is SEHNR and CDR2 FQNEAQ (reference sequence). The CDR3 has 15 residues. DNA of the CDR3: TGTGCCAGCAGCCCGGCCGGACAGCGTAACACTGAAGCTTTCTTT. Its translation is CASSPAGQRNTEAFF. The complete variable domain, with remaining parts taken from reference TRBV7-9 and TRBJ1-1, reads DTGVSQNPRHKITKRGQNVTFRCDPISEHNRLYWYRQTLGQGPEFLTYFQNEAQLEKSRLLSDRFSAERPKGSFSTLEIQRTEQGDSAMYLCASSPAGQRNTEAFFGQGTRLTVV.

The rearrangement joins TRBV15 to TRBJ2-7; 7 bases fit TRBD1. The CDR3 is made up of 16 amino acids. J was trimmed by 2 bases and V by 0 bases; bases with no gene match: 7. In germline, CDR1 is LNHNV, CDR2 YYDKDF (reference sequence). The CDR3 reads CATSRERIGQAYEQYF. The CDR3, as DNA: TGTGCCACCAGCAGAGAGCGTATCGGACAGGCCTACGAGCAGTACTTC.

This clonotype was detected many times. The chain combines TRBV6-5 with TRBJ1-3; no clear D. CDR1 is MNHEY and CDR2 is SVGAGI in the germline V gene. The CDR3 is made up of 15 amino acids. V was trimmed by 0 bases and J by 0 bases, leaving 6 bases between them. CDR3 protein: CASSYSATSGNTIYF. The CDR3 coding sequence is TGTGCCAGCAGTTACTCGGCTACCTCTGGAAACACCATATATTTT.

This clonotype was detected ten times or more. This chain links TRBV5-5 with TRBJ2-5, with 8 bases identical to TRBD1. The V segment lost 3 bases and the J segment 3 bases; nucleotides outside the gene matches: 7. Germline V gene lookup returns CDR1 SGHKS and CDR2 YYEKEE (reference sequence). The CDR3 has 15 amino acids. Here the CDR3 DNA reads TGTGCCAGCAGCTGGGACAGGTTTGAAGAAGAGACCCAGTACTTC. Amino acid sequence: CASSWDRFEEETQYF.

This rearrangement joins TRBV6-2 or TRBV6-3 to TRBJ2-1; D unresolved. Germline-derived CDR1 and CDR2 are MNHEY and SVGEGT. V gave up 2 bases and J gave up 8 bases, with 10 bases separating them. The CDR3 is 13 residues long. The CDR3: CASSYPPSHEQFF. CDR3 nucleotide sequence: TGTGCCAGCAGTTACCCCCCTAGTCATGAGCAGTTCTTC.

The sample holds many counts of this clonotype. V is TRBV2 and J is TRBJ1-5; D is unclear. Deletions cut 0 bases from V and 2 bases from J, with 5 bases between. Germline V gene data show CDR1 as SNHLY and CDR2 as FYNNEI. The CDR3 is 14 residues long. The CDR3 region is CASSEAEGNQPQHF. The CDR3 DNA reads as TGTGCCAGCAGTGAAGCGGAGGGCAATCAGCCCCAGCATTTT.

Details on this clonotype: This may arise from a read error, as a much more abundant clone is one base away. The J gene is TRBJ2-7, the V gene TRBV15, with TRBD1 matching 7 bases. The germline V gene encodes CDR1 LNHNV and CDR2 YYDKDF (reference sequence). Losses at the gene ends were 5 bases for V and 6 bases for J; bases not matched to a gene: 10. The CDR3 is 14 residues long. This CDR3 is CATSLETGLGEQYF. The CDR3 nucleotides are TGTGCCACCAGCTTAGAGACAGGGCTCGGCGAGCAGTACTTC. Full variable domain (rest looked up from reference TRBV15 and TRBJ2-7): DAMVIQNPRYQVTQFGKPVTLSCSQTLNHNVMYWYQQKSSQAPKLLFHYYDKDFNNEADTPDNFQSRRPNTSFCFLDIRSPGLGDTAMYLCATSLETGLGEQYFGPGTRLTVT.

This clonotype showed up just a few times. V is TRBV7-2 and J is TRBJ2-5, with TRBD1 matching over 7 bases. The junction had 8 bases not matched to a gene; V was cut back by 5 bases and J by 2 bases. Germline values: CDR1 SGHTA, CDR2 FQGNSA. The CDR3 is made up of 15 amino acids. This CDR3 reads CASSHRGLLQETQYF. The CDR3 DNA reads as TGTGCCAGCAGCCATAGGGGGCTTCTACAAGAGACCCAGTACTTC.

There are many counts of this clonotype. The chain has TRBV7-8 and TRBJ1-1; no definite D call. V lost 1 base to trimming and J lost 3 bases, with 15 bases between them. Per the germline V gene, CDR1 is SGHVS and CDR2 is FQNEAQ. The CDR3 has 16 residues. CDR3 protein: CASSLDPPTVYTEAFF. For the CDR3, the DNA is TGTGCCAGCAGCTTAGATCCCCCCACAGTGTACACTGAAGCTTTCTTT.

CDR3 nucleotide sequence: TGCAGCGGAACCTTGACAGGGCTCGACACCATATATTTT. Translation: CSGTLTGLDTIYF. The chain uses TRBV29-1 and TRBJ1-3; 7 nucleotides agree with TRBD1. The CDR3 length is 13 residues. CDR1 is SQVTM and CDR2 is ANQGSEA in the germline V gene. With V trimmed by 7 bases and J by 8 bases, 11 bases remained unmatched.

Many counts were recorded for this clonotype. V is TRBV29-1 and J is TRBJ2-5, with 9 bases that match TRBD2. The length of the CDR3 is 13 residues. The J segment lost 5 bases and the V segment lost 7 bases, leaving 8 bases of the junction unmatched. Germline V gives CDR1 SQVTM, CDR2 ANQGSEA. CDR3 DNA sequence: TGCAGCGGAACCGCTAGCGGGATCGAGACCCAGTACTTC. Translated, it gives CSGTASGIETQYF.

This clonotype has at least ten counts. J is TRBJ1-1 and V is TRBV7-2; D gene unclear. V lost 4 bases and J 6 bases, leaving 15 bases between the germline ends. This CDR3 has 14 amino acids. CDR1 and CDR2 from the germline V gene are SGHTA and FQGNSA. CDR3 in DNA: TGTGCCAGCAGCTCCCCGTACCCAGTCCCTGAAGCTTTCTTT. Protein product: CASSSPYPVPEAFF. The variable domain in full, with the rest retrieved from reference TRBV7-2 and TRBJ1-1, is GAGVSQSPSNKVTEKGKDVELRCDPISGHTALYWYRQSLGQGLEFLIYFQGNSAPDKSGLPSDRFSAERTGGSVSTLTIQRTQQEDSAVYLCASSSPYPVPEAFFGQGTRLTVV.

The chain uses TRBV12-3 or TRBV12-4 and TRBJ1-5, with D possibly being TRBD1 (6 bases). The CDR3 has 12 amino acids. Deletions cut 3 bases from V and 7 bases from J, with 7 bases between. CDR3: CASSFGGQPQHF. Written as DNA, the CDR3 is TGTGCCAGCAGTTTTGGGGGCCAGCCCCAGCATTTT.

This clonotype was observed a few times. The chain joins TRBV21-1 to TRBJ1-5; the table's D call of TRBD1 was not tested on the DNA. TRBV21-1 is designated a pseudogene. The CDR3 extends over 14 amino acids. CDR3 sequence: CASESGRGNQPQHF. CDR3 DNA: TGTGCCAGCGAATCGGGCAGGGGCAATCAGCCCCAGCATTTT.